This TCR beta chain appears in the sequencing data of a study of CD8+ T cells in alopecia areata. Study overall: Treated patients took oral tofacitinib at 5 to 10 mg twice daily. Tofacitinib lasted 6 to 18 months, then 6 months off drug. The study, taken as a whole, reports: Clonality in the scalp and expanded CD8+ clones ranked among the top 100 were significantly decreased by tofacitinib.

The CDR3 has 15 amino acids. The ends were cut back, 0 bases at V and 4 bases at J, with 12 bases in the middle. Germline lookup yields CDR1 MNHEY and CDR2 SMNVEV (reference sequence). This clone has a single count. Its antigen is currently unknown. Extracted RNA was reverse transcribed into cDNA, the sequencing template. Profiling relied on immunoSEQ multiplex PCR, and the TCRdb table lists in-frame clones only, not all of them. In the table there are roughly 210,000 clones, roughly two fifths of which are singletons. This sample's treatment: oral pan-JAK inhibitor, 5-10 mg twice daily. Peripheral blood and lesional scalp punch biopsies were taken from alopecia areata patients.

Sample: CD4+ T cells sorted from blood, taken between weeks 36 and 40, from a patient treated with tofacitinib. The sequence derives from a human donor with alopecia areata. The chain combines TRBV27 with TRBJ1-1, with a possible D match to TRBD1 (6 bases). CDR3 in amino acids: CASSLSQGRFTEAFF. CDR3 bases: TGTGCCAGCAGTTTATCTCAGGGGAGGTTCACTGAAGCTTTCTTT.